A single TCR beta chain is shown here with its context. Its antigen is as yet unknown. This table comes from immunoSEQ multiplex PCR, and its TCRdb copy is limited to in-frame clones, with some not included. The data show 150,000 to 200,000 clones, 88% seen once. The entry originates in a study of T cell responses to AZD1222 COVID-19 vaccine. Study-level findings and limits: Spike as a whole was targeted by vaccine-associated CD4 TCRs, dominant at 160-218 and 743-854. Spike-specific TCR breadth rose after two AZD1222 doses, and depth rose as well. It should be noted that donors were predominantly white British and more often female, and clonal diversity was possibly underestimated.

The length of the CDR3 is 15 residues. V dropped 0 bases and J dropped 2 bases, with 11 bases sitting between them. In germline, CDR1 is MNHEY, CDR2 SMNVEV (reference sequence). The source is an adult who received the AZD1222 COVID-19 vaccine. The sample was peripheral blood, taken 28 days after the second AZD1222 dose. V usage is TRBV27 and J usage is TRBJ2-7; D gene uncertain. CDR3 loop: CASSLSGWRAYEQYF. DNA of the CDR3: TGTGCCAGCAGTTTATCTGGCTGGAGAGCCTACGAGCAGTACTTC.